The 3 T cell receptor beta chains listed next were all sequenced from one sample in a study of blood T cell repertoires in COVID-19. Sequenced by immunoSEQ multiplex PCR; TCRdb stores in-frame clones only, minus some. This repertoire shows approximately 340,000 clones, approximately 82% found once; its top ten account for under 3%. Sequenced sample: peripheral blood. The receptors were gathered from a man aged 25-45 years with active or convalescent COVID-19.

V gene TRBV5-1 combines with J gene TRBJ2-7; the match to TRBD1 covers 12 bases. CDR1 is SGHRS, CDR2 YFSETQ, per germline. This CDR3 has 16 residues. With 5 bases clipped from V and 6 bases from J, the junction kept 12 bases outside the gene matches. The CDR3 spells CASSAGTGGPGREQYF. CDR3 in DNA: TGCGCCAGCAGTGCGGGGACAGGGGGCCCCGGCCGCGAGCAGTACTTC.

A few counts support this clone. The DNA for the CDR3 is TGTGCCAGCTCCCTCACTGAAGCTTTCTTT. It yields the protein CASSLTEAFF. The genes are TRBV18 and TRBJ1-1; D is uncertain. Deletions cut 6 bases from V and 4 bases from J, with 3 bases between. Germline loops: CDR1 KGHSH, CDR2 LQKENI. The CDR3 covers 10 residues.

The genes are TRBV19 and TRBJ1-1; 9 bases match TRBD1. J gave up 8 bases and V 3 bases, and 7 bases lay outside the gene matches. The V gene's germline CDR1 is LNHDA and CDR2 SQIVND (reference sequence). The CDR3 runs 14 residues. This chain's CDR3 is CASSILGTGREAFF. In DNA, the CDR3 is TGTGCCAGTAGTATCCTCGGGACAGGGAGGGAAGCTTTCTTT.